The 5 T cell receptor beta chains below all came from one sample that was sequenced in a study of T cells in Graves' hyperthyroidism and ophthalmopathy. Amplification of TCR beta CDR3 regions used RNA as the template. With the HTBI primer set, the TCR CDR3 went through a first round of RT-PCR. Each CDR3 protein gets one entry after TCRdb re-called the multiplex PCR reads with MiXCR. Among about 250,000 distinct CDR3 sequences, approximately 25% were seen once, and the ten largest hold approximately 32%. Sequencing was carried out using blood. The receptors derive from a woman aged 35 to 49 with Graves' ophthalmopathy.

This clonotype was seen many times. V and J are TRBV20-1 and TRBJ1-5; D is unclear. The CDR3 totals 15 residues. V gave up 0 bases and J gave up 3 bases, with 12 bases separating them. Germline V CDR1 and CDR2: DFQATT, SNEGSKA (reference sequence). The CDR3 DNA follows: TGCAGTGCTAGAGATGATAAAGGGCTCAATCAGCCCCAGCATTTT. Translation: CSARDDKGLNQPQHF.

This clonotype has at least ten counts. J is TRBJ1-2 and V is TRBV6-1, with D maybe TRBD1 (5 bases). This CDR3 region has 10 residues. Germline CDR1 MNHNS, CDR2 SASEGT. V shed 6 bases and J shed 8 bases, with 7 bases lying between them. In DNA form, the CDR3 reads TGTGCCAGCAGGCGGGGGGGCTACACCTTC. Protein sequence: CASRRGGYTF.

This rearrangement joins TRBV27 to TRBJ1-1, with 7 bases lining up with TRBD1. The CDR3 is 16 residues long. The junction had 12 bases not matched to a gene; V was cut back by 6 bases and J by 2 bases. Germline CDR1 is MNHEY and CDR2 is SMNVEV (reference sequence). The CDR3, as DNA: TGTGCCAGCAGCCGAACCGGGACAGCGCATAACACTGAAGCTTTCTTT. It codes for CASSRTGTAHNTEAFF.

The V gene is TRBV28, the J gene TRBJ2-5; possibly TRBD2 for D (5 bases). This CDR3 region has 15 residues. The V end lost 6 bases, the J end lost 4 bases, and 18 bases lay between the germline ends. Per the germline V gene, CDR1 is MDHEN and CDR2 is SYDVKM. CDR3 bases: TGTGCCAGCAGCCCCTTAGGGAGCCGTCTAGAGACCCAGTACTTC. Translated, it gives CASSPLGSRLETQYF.

The chain recombines TRBV9 with TRBJ2-4, with TRBD1 matching 9 bases. The germline gives CDR1 SGDLS, CDR2 YYNGEE. V gave up 1 base and J gave up 5 bases; unmatched junction bases: 7. The CDR3 has 16 residues. The CDR3 DNA sequence: TGTGCCAGCAGCGTATCAATAGGGGACAGGGAAAACATTCAGTACTTC. It translates to CASSVSIGDRENIQYF.